Described below is a single T cell receptor (beta chain) sequence and its context. PCR used 60 Vbeta primers and 13 Jbeta primers. Sequencing was performed with immunoSEQ multiplex PCR; in TCRdb, only in-frame clones are kept and a portion is missing. The sample gives under 150,000 clones, around 78% of which show up once; roughly 3.3% is in the top ten. This specimen comes from a study of cytomegalovirus exposure and HLA in healthy donors. This CDR3 comprises 15 residues. Per germline, CDR1 MDHEN and CDR2 SYDVKM. Trimming removed 4 bases at V and 3 bases at J, with 15 bases between. The chain is built from TRBV28 and TRBJ1-2, with D perhaps matching TRBD1 (6 bases). The sequence derives from a woman between 25 and 40 years old in good health and CMV-seropositive. The sequencing sample was made of PBMCs. The CDR3 DNA sequence: TGTGCCAGCAGTTCAGGGGCGCGTAGAGACTATGGCTACACCTTC. This codes for CASSSGARRDYGYTF.